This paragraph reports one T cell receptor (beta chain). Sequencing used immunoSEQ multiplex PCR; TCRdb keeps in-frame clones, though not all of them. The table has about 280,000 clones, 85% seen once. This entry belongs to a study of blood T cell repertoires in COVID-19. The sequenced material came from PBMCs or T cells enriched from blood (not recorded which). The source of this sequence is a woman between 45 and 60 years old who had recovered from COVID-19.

CDR3 coding DNA: TGTGCCAGCAGCCAAGGGATAAGAGGGAATGAGCAGTTCTTC. Its translation is CASSQGIRGNEQFF. The rearrangement uses TRBV4-2 and TRBJ2-1, with TRBD2 as a possible D gene (5 bases). Deletions cut 1 base from V and 7 bases from J, with 11 bases between. Germline lookup yields CDR1 LGHNA and CDR2 YNFKEQ. The CDR3 extends over 14 amino acids.